The next 30 T cell receptor beta chains were all read from a single sample in a study of control samples from healthy donors and cancer patients. Method: immunoSEQ multiplex PCR; TCRdb's copy keeps in-frame clones and lacks some. The data show over 100,000 clones, around nine tenths seen once. The sequencing sample was made of blood. These receptors all stem from a man younger than 35 in good health.

This chain joins TRBV6-5 and TRBJ2-2; perhaps D is TRBD1 or TRBD2 (6 bases each). Deletions cut 6 bases from V and 13 bases from J, with 18 bases between. Germline CDR1 is MNHEY and CDR2 is SVGAGI. The CDR3 length is 13 residues. DNA for the CDR3: TGTGCCAGCAGCCTGGGGGGCCCTTGGGGGCTGTTTTTT. Translation gives CASSLGGPWGLFF.

This clone turned up a few times. The gene calls are TRBV7-9 and TRBJ1-3; D gene uncertain. The germline V gene encodes CDR1 SEHNR and CDR2 FQNEAQ (reference sequence). CDR3 size: 15 residues. Trimming left V 5 bases short and J 2 bases short, with 13 bases between. CDR3 amino acids: CASSEEGQPGNTIYF. DNA of the CDR3: TGTGCCAGCAGCGAAGAAGGTCAACCTGGAAACACCATATATTTT.

The chain uses TRBV19 and TRBJ2-3, with 8 bases lining up with TRBD2. CDR1 is LNHDA and CDR2 is SQIVND in the germline V gene (reference sequence). V lost 5 bases to trimming and J lost 3 bases; unmatched junction nucleotides: 13. CDR3 size: 17 residues. DNA for the CDR3: TGTGCCAGTAGTCTCACGGAAGCGGGGGACATGACAGATACGCAGTATTTT. Its translation is CASSLTEAGDMTDTQYF.

The chain carries TRBV5-1 and TRBJ1-2; D is undetermined. Germline-derived CDR1 and CDR2 are SGHRS and YFSETQ. This CDR3 has 14 residues. Trimming shortened V by 0 bases and J by 5 bases, and 11 bases separated the two germline ends. The CDR3 nucleotides read TGCGCCAGCAGCTTGGCCGGATTCCAGTATGGCTACACCTTC. Encoded protein: CASSLAGFQYGYTF.

This rearrangement joins TRBV5-6 to TRBJ1-1; 11 bases match TRBD1. The CDR3 contains 14 residues. With V trimmed by 3 bases and J by 5 bases, 3 bases remained unmatched. In germline, CDR1 is SGHDT, CDR2 YYEEEE. This chain's CDR3 is CASSWDRGGTEAFF. DNA for the CDR3: TGTGCCAGCAGCTGGGACAGGGGGGGGACTGAAGCTTTCTTT.

The chain combines TRBV4-2 with TRBJ1-6; TRBD1 matches at 8 bases. J lost 6 bases, V lost 0 bases, and 4 bases had no gene match. Looked up from germline, CDR1 is LGHNA and CDR2 is YNFKEQ. There are 16 residues in the CDR3. DNA of the CDR3: TGTGCCAGCAGCCAAGACCCCAGGGGGCGTAATTCACCCCTCCACTTT. As protein: CASSQDPRGRNSPLHF.

Points on this clone: This specimen includes other DNA sequences encoding the same CDR3. V gene TRBV5-1 combines with J gene TRBJ1-2; 8 nucleotides align to TRBD1. This CDR3 region has 15 residues. Germline-derived CDR1 and CDR2 are SGHRS and YFSETQ. J gave up 2 bases and V 0 bases, and 3 bases lay outside the gene matches. As DNA, the CDR3 is TGCGCCAGCAGCTTGGGACAGGGGACCAACTATGGCTACACCTTC. Translated: CASSLGQGTNYGYTF.

The genes are TRBV19 and TRBJ1-2, with D unresolved. This CDR3 has 19 residues. Germline loops: CDR1 LNHDA, CDR2 SQIVND (reference sequence). The ends were cut back, 4 bases at V and 7 bases at J, with 31 bases in the middle. The DNA for the CDR3 is TGTGCCAGTAGTAGCCCCCGGGAGTGGCGACTGGCAACTATGGGTGGCTACACCTTC. Translating it yields CASSSPREWRLATMGGYTF.

The genes are TRBV4-1 and TRBJ2-3; D may be TRBD2 (5 bases). The germline V and J ends were trimmed by 4 bases and 5 bases, with 7 bases remaining between them. CDR3 length: 12 residues. The V gene's germline CDR1 is MGHRA and CDR2 YSYEKL. The CDR3 region has the DNA TGCGCCAGCAGCCCTGGGAGAGATACGCAGTATTTT. Its protein is CASSPGRDTQYF.

This clone came up once. A clone one base away is much larger, so this may be a read error. Other DNA sequences in this sample translate to the same CDR3. V usage is TRBV9 and J usage is TRBJ1-5; 10 bases are shared with TRBD1. In germline, CDR1 is SGDLS, CDR2 YYNGEE. V lost 3 bases to trimming and J lost 3 bases; unmatched junction nucleotides: 6. The CDR3 extends over 16 amino acids. The CDR3 DNA reads TGTGCCAGCAGCGCCGGGACAGGGGCTCTCAATCAGCCCCAGCATTTT. This translates into CASSAGTGALNQPQHF.

The genes are TRBV3-1 (or the pseudogene TRBV3-2) and TRBJ2-7; tentatively, D is TRBD1 (5 bases). This CDR3 contains 15 residues. Trimming removed 4 bases at V and 3 bases at J, with 16 bases between. CDR1 LGHDT and CDR2 YNNKEL come from the germline V gene (reference sequence). For the CDR3, the DNA is TGTGCCAGCAGCCTGGGGCAGTCGAACTACTACGAGCAGTACTTC. Protein sequence: CASSLGQSNYYEQYF.

This chain uses TRBV6-1 with TRBJ2-7; no firm D call. The germline V and J ends were trimmed by 2 bases and 4 bases, with 6 bases remaining between them. There are 12 residues in the CDR3. The germline gives CDR1 MNHNS, CDR2 SASEGT. This CDR3 reads CASSELSYEQYF. The CDR3 DNA reads as TGTGCCAGCAGTGAATTAAGTTACGAGCAGTACTTC.

This clone has only one observation. This chain links TRBV6-5 with TRBJ2-2; TRBD2 is a possible D gene (6 bases). The CDR3 totals 14 residues. The ends were cut back, 5 bases at V and 5 bases at J, with 12 bases in the middle. The germline V gene has CDR1 MNHEY and CDR2 SVGAGI. The CDR3 reads CASSPRLGTGELFF. For the CDR3, the DNA is TGTGCCAGCAGTCCCCGACTAGGAACCGGGGAGCTGTTTTTT.

V and J are TRBV6-4 and TRBJ1-1; 7 bases agree with TRBD1. CDR1 and CDR2 (germline): MRHNA, SNTAGT. The J segment lost 2 bases and the V segment lost 4 bases, leaving 4 bases of the junction unmatched. This CDR3 contains 14 residues. CDR3 sequence reads: CASSGTGVNTEAFF. CDR3 bases: TGTGCCAGCAGTGGCACAGGGGTCAACACTGAAGCTTTCTTT.

The chain employs TRBV11-2 and TRBJ1-2; 8 bases fit TRBD1. Trimming took 7 bases from V and 4 from J; bases not matched to a gene: 14. Germline V gene sequence: CDR1 SGHAT, CDR2 FQNNGV. The CDR3 extends over 16 amino acids. In DNA, the CDR3 is TGTGCCAGCAACAGCTTGGACAGGGAAGGTCGCTATGGCTACACCTTC. This encodes CASNSLDREGRYGYTF.

The gene calls are TRBV3-1 (or the pseudogene TRBV3-2) and TRBJ1-2; possible D gene TRBD1, 5 bases. V was clipped by 5 bases and J by 4 bases, with 14 bases between them. The CDR3 covers 14 residues. Germline V gene sequence: CDR1 LGHDT, CDR2 YNNKEL (reference sequence). The CDR3 region has the DNA TGTGCCAGCAGCAACGACGGTGGGGGCTATGGCTACACCTTC. It translates to CASSNDGGGYGYTF.

This chain uses TRBV5-4 with TRBJ1-2, with a tentative D call TRBD1 (5 bases). V lost 3 bases to trimming and J lost 3 bases, with 12 bases between them. The germline V gene encodes CDR1 SGHNT and CDR2 YYREEE (reference sequence). CDR3 length: 14 amino acids. As DNA, the CDR3 is TGTGCCAGCAGCTCTGGACAAGGGGACTATGGCTACACCTTC. Amino acid sequence: CASSSGQGDYGYTF.

CDR3 protein: CASSDPTTGARTDTQYF. As DNA, the CDR3 is TGTGCCAGCAGTGACCCCACCACAGGGGCTAGGACAGATACGCAGTATTTT. This sequence joins TRBV25-1 and TRBJ2-3; 7 positions match TRBD1. The trim removed 3 bases at V and 3 bases at J, leaving 12 bases unmatched. Germline CDR1 MGHDK, CDR2 SYGVNS. The CDR3 has 17 residues.

V and J are TRBV2 and TRBJ2-5; TRBD2 matches 12 bases. CDR1 is SNHLY and CDR2 is FYNNEI in the germline V gene. The CDR3 extends over 15 amino acids. The V gene end was trimmed by 5 bases and the J gene end by 1 base; junction bases not matched to a gene: 2. As DNA, the CDR3 is TGTGCCAGCAGTCCACTAGCGGGGGGCCAAGAGACCCAGTACTTC. It translates to CASSPLAGGQETQYF. Filled out from reference TRBV2 and TRBJ2-5, the complete variable domain reads EPEVTQTPSHQVTQMGQEVILRCVPISNHLYFYWYRQILGQKVEFLVSFYNNEISEKSEIFDDQFSVERPDGSNFTLKIRSTKLEDSAMYFCASSPLAGGQETQYFGPGTRLLVL.

The chain joins TRBV5-1 to TRBJ2-3; D remains ambiguous. The germline CDR1 and CDR2 sequences are SGHRS and YFSETQ. Trimming stripped 0 bases from V and 0 bases from J, with 2 bases between. The CDR3 length is 13 residues. CDR3 nucleotide sequence: TGCGCCAGCAGCTTGGGAAGCACAGATACGCAGTATTTT. This gives the protein CASSLGSTDTQYF.

J is TRBJ1-5 and V is TRBV5-1; possible D gene TRBD1, 5 bases. The CDR3 runs 14 residues. V was clipped by 0 bases and J by 2 bases, with 6 bases between them. Germline CDR1 reads SGHRS; CDR2 reads YFSETQ. CDR3 sequence reads: CASSLGGGNQPQHF. CDR3 nucleotide sequence: TGCGCCAGCAGCTTGGGAGGGGGCAATCAGCCCCAGCATTTT.

The rearrangement joins TRBV12-3 or TRBV12-4 to TRBJ2-5; 8 bases map to TRBD2. The ends lost 7 bases at V and 3 bases at J; junction bases unmatched: 4. The CDR3 has 13 residues. CDR3 amino acids: CASKLSGEETQYF. CDR3 DNA: TGTGCCAGCAAACTTAGCGGGGAAGAGACCCAGTACTTC.

J is TRBJ1-2 and V is TRBV6-1; no clear D gene. Germline V gene sequence: CDR1 MNHNS, CDR2 SASEGT. Deletions cut 3 bases from V and 3 bases from J, with 8 bases between. There are 13 residues in the CDR3. Written as DNA, the CDR3 is TGTGCCAGCAGTGATCTGGCCTACTATGGCTACACCTTC. Translating it yields CASSDLAYYGYTF.

This clone has only one observation. V and J are TRBV6-5 and TRBJ2-3, with a weak D call TRBD1 (5 bases). Germline V gives CDR1 MNHEY, CDR2 SVGAGI. The CDR3 is 14 residues long. The V end lost 3 bases, the J end lost 3 bases, and 10 bases lay between the germline ends. The CDR3 reads CASSYLQVTDTQYF. CDR3 coding DNA: TGTGCCAGCAGTTATCTACAGGTGACAGATACGCAGTATTTT.

The V and J genes are TRBV19 and TRBJ1-2; no reliable D call. The V end lost 7 bases, the J end lost 2 bases, and 8 bases lay between the germline ends. The CDR3 totals 12 residues. CDR1 is LNHDA and CDR2 is SQIVND in the germline V gene (reference sequence). The CDR3 coding sequence is TGTGCCAGTACCAAAGACAACTATGGCTACACCTTC. Translated, it gives CASTKDNYGYTF.

In this sample, this clone turned up once. The chain uses TRBV15 and TRBJ2-3; D not resolved. CDR1 is LNHNV, CDR2 YYDKDF, per germline (reference sequence). The ends were cut back, 1 base at V and 0 bases at J, with 5 bases in the middle. CDR3 length equals 14 residues. CDR3 nucleotide sequence: TGTGCCACCAGCAGAGCTCCAAGCACAGATACGCAGTATTTT. Residues: CATSRAPSTDTQYF.

The chain has TRBV15 and TRBJ2-3; the D is unclear. Trimming removed 0 bases from V and 5 bases from J, with 6 bases in between. Germline loops: CDR1 LNHNV, CDR2 YYDKDF (reference sequence). There are 13 residues in the CDR3. The CDR3 is CATSREKKDTQYF. Here the CDR3 DNA reads TGTGCCACCAGCAGAGAAAAGAAAGATACGCAGTATTTT.

The chain is built from TRBV14 and TRBJ2-1; D tentatively fits TRBD1 or TRBD2 (6 bases each). Germline V CDR1 and CDR2: SGHDN, FVKESK. Trimming removed 1 base from V and 2 bases from J, with 21 bases in between. The CDR3 covers 19 residues. The chain's CDR3 is CASSQGGAAFWLTYNEQFF. The CDR3 nucleotides are TGTGCCAGCAGCCAAGGGGGGGCAGCATTCTGGCTGACCTACAATGAGCAGTTCTTC.

The V call is TRBV5-1, the J call TRBJ2-2, with D possibly being TRBD2 (6 bases). The germline CDR1 and CDR2 sequences are SGHRS and YFSETQ. This CDR3 is built from 16 residues. Trimming shortened V by 3 bases and J by 4 bases, and 16 bases separated the two germline ends. CDR3 nucleotides: TGCGCCAGCAGCTATGCAGGTCACGGGGGCACCGGGGAGCTGTTTTTT. The encoded protein is CASSYAGHGGTGELFF.

The V and J genes are TRBV19 and TRBJ1-1, with D unclear. Between the trimmed V and J ends, which lost 0 bases and 6 bases, there was a span of 11 bases. The V gene's germline CDR1 is LNHDA and CDR2 SQIVND (reference sequence). The CDR3 is 14 residues long. CDR3 region: CASSIDSSGPEAFF. CDR3 in DNA: TGTGCCAGTAGTATAGATTCATCCGGACCTGAAGCTTTCTTT.